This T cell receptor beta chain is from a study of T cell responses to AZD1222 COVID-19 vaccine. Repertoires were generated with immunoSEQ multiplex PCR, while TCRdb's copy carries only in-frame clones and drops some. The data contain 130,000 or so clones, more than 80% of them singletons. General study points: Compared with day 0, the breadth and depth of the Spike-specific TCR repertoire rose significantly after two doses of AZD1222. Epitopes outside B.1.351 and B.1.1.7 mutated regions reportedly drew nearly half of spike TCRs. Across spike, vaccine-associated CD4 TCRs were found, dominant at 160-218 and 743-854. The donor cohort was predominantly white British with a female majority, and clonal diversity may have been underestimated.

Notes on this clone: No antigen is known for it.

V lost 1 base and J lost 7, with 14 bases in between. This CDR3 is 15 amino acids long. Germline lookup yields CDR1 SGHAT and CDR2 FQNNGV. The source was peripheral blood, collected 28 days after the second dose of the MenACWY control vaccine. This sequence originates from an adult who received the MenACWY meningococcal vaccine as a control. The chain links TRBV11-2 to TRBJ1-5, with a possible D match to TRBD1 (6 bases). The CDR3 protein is CASSLVQGPGQPQHF. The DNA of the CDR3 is TGTGCCAGCAGCTTAGTCCAGGGGCCGGGACAGCCCCAGCATTTT.